The next 18 T cell receptor beta chains were all read from a single sample in a study of beta chain features in type 1 diabetes. Antigen specificity for these receptors is unknown. Every isolated RNA sample was fully reverse transcribed, so sequencing captured expressed TCRB transcripts. Libraries were prepared by immunoSEQ multiplex PCR; TCRdb keeps only in-frame clonotypes and omits some of them. The repertoire holds hundreds of thousands of clones, with under 15% as singletons. The study, taken as a whole, reports: In all four CD4+ subsets, TCRB CDR3 length was significantly, moderately reduced in type 1 diabetes.

What was sequenced was naive CD4+ T cells from blood. Receptor source: a young man with type 1 diabetes.

The genes are TRBV4-2 and TRBJ2-7, with a weak D call TRBD2 (6 bases). The V end was cut by 1 base, the J end by 3 bases, with 13 bases between. The CDR3 is made up of 15 amino acids. CDR1 and CDR2 (germline): LGHNA, YNFKEQ. CDR3 DNA sequence: TGTGCCAGCAGCCAAGCGGAGACTAGTGGCTACGAGCAGTACTTC. The encoded protein is CASSQAETSGYEQYF.

This clone turned up a few times. CDR3: CASSQGGSYNEQFF. Written as DNA, the CDR3 is TGTGCCAGCAGCCAGGGGGGTTCCTACAATGAGCAGTTCTTC. The chain recombines TRBV9 with TRBJ2-1; maybe TRBD1 (7 bases). Deletions cut 4 bases from V and 1 base from J, with 9 bases between. Germline V gene lookup returns CDR1 SGDLS and CDR2 YYNGEE. The CDR3 length is 14 residues.

This clone was counted between two and nine times. This chain uses TRBV5-4 with TRBJ2-1; D unresolved. The V end lost 4 bases, the J end lost 0 bases, and 11 bases lay between the germline ends. Germline V gene sequence: CDR1 SGHNT, CDR2 YYREEE (reference sequence). The CDR3 extends over 15 amino acids. In nucleotides, the CDR3 is TGTGCCAGCAGCCAGGACGTTCCCTCCTACAATGAGCAGTTCTTC. Protein sequence: CASSQDVPSYNEQFF.

This clone showed up just a few times. The rearrangement links TRBV7-9 to TRBJ2-5, with D maybe TRBD1 (6 bases). This CDR3 is built from 16 residues. Germline values: CDR1 SEHNR, CDR2 FQNEAQ (reference sequence). Trimming removed 3 bases from V and 5 bases from J, with 19 bases in between. CDR3 residues: CASSFTSPGVGETQYF. CDR3 sequence (DNA): TGTGCCAGCAGCTTCACATCGCCAGGGGTCGGGGAGACCCAGTACTTC.

The chain is built from TRBV19 and TRBJ2-1; the match to TRBD2 covers 7 bases. This CDR3 has 17 residues. J gave up 6 bases and V 3 bases, and 14 bases lay outside the gene matches. Germline V gene data show CDR1 as LNHDA and CDR2 as SQIVND (reference sequence). The CDR3 DNA sequence: TGTGCCAGTAGTATGGCCCCTCTGGGAGGGCCGGGCAATGAGCAGTTCTTC. It yields the protein CASSMAPLGGPGNEQFF.

This clone was detected only a few times. V usage is TRBV6-5 and J usage is TRBJ2-1, with 9 bases fitting TRBD1. J gave up 6 bases and V 5 bases, and 8 bases lay outside the gene matches. Germline loops: CDR1 MNHEY, CDR2 SVGAGI. The CDR3 is 15 residues long. CDR3 residues: CASSRGTGRANEQFF. The CDR3 region has the DNA TGTGCCAGCAGTCGAGGGACAGGGAGAGCCAATGAGCAGTTCTTC.

This clone came up a few times. The chain recombines TRBV6-5 with TRBJ1-2; 7 bases are a match to TRBD1. Germline CDR1 MNHEY, CDR2 SVGAGI. J was trimmed by 13 bases and V by 2 bases; bases with no gene match: 13. The CDR3 loop spans 14 amino acids. CDR3: CASSYGTASPALTF. The CDR3 region has the DNA TGTGCCAGCAGTTACGGGACAGCCTCTCCGGCTCTCACCTTC.

This rearrangement joins TRBV7-2 to TRBJ2-2; 9 bases match TRBD1. In germline, CDR1 is SGHTA, CDR2 FQGNSA. V shed 6 bases and J 7 bases; nucleotides not matched to a gene: 9. The CDR3 length is 15 residues. Here the CDR3 DNA reads TGTGCCAGCAGTTTCGGACAGGGGCATGGCGGGGAGCTGTTTTTT. This encodes CASSFGQGHGGELFF.

This clone has just a few counts. The chain links TRBV14 to TRBJ2-5; a weak D match, TRBD1 (5 bases). The V and J ends lost 4 bases and 7 bases respectively, with 10 bases between them. This CDR3 region has 12 residues. Looked up from germline, CDR1 is SGHDN and CDR2 is FVKESK. DNA for the CDR3: TGTGCCAGCAGCCCCCAGGGCTTGACCCAGTACTTC. It yields the protein CASSPQGLTQYF.

This clone showed up just a few times. This sample includes further DNA sequences coding for the same CDR3. The rearrangement joins TRBV19 to TRBJ2-5; D may correspond to TRBD1 or TRBD2 (6 bases each). Germline V gene data show CDR1 as LNHDA and CDR2 as SQIVND (reference sequence). The CDR3 totals 14 residues. Deletions cut 5 bases from V and 2 bases from J, with 12 bases between. The CDR3 loop is CASSPRGGQETQYF. The CDR3, as DNA: TGTGCCAGTAGTCCCCGAGGGGGGCAAGAGACCCAGTACTTC.

The CDR3 DNA is TGTGCCAGCAGTTACGAGACCTCCTTCAATCAGCCCCAGCATTTT. Encoded protein: CASSYETSFNQPQHF. The gene calls are TRBV6-6 and TRBJ1-5; D not resolved. In germline, CDR1 is MNHNY, CDR2 SVGAGI (reference sequence). This CDR3 has 15 amino acids. The V gene lost 2 bases and the J gene lost 3 bases, with 11 bases spanning the gap.

The rearrangement links TRBV10-3 to TRBJ1-5; D gene unclear. This CDR3 has 14 residues. Per germline, CDR1 ENHRY and CDR2 SYGVKD. Trimming shortened V by 3 bases and J by 3 bases, and 9 bases separated the two germline ends. CDR3 sequence (DNA): TGTGCCATCAGTGACGGGAGAAACAATCAGCCCCAGCATTTT. It translates to CAISDGRNNQPQHF.

This clone was counted between two and nine times. The chain has TRBV30 and TRBJ1-1, with D unresolved. The V and J ends lost 0 bases and 7 bases respectively, with 6 bases between them. CDR1 and CDR2 (germline): GTSNPN, SVGIG (reference sequence). This CDR3 comprises 11 residues. DNA for the CDR3: TGTGCCTGGAGTGTAACCGGTGAAGCTTTCTTT. Its translation is CAWSVTGEAFF.

The sample holds a few counts of this clone. J is TRBJ2-3 and V is TRBV10-3; D gene unclear. Germline V gives CDR1 ENHRY, CDR2 SYGVKD. CDR3 length: 15 amino acids. V dropped 4 bases and J dropped 0 bases, with 11 bases sitting between them. The CDR3 spells CAISAVAPSTDTQYF. The CDR3 DNA sequence: TGTGCCATCAGTGCTGTAGCCCCTAGCACAGATACGCAGTATTTT.

The CDR3 DNA is TGTGCCAGCAGCCCCGGGGGGCCAAGGTACAATGAGCAGTTCTTC. Its translation: CASSPGGPRYNEQFF. This chain joins TRBV7-3 and TRBJ2-1, with D perhaps TRBD2 (7 bases). The CDR3 has 15 amino acids. Germline CDR1 SGHTA, CDR2 FQGTGA. Trimming shortened V by 5 bases and J by 4 bases, and 15 bases separated the two germline ends.

This clone was counted between two and nine times. The J gene is TRBJ2-1, the V gene TRBV7-9; 10 nucleotides line up with TRBD2. This CDR3 region has 15 residues. The V gene's germline CDR1 is SEHNR and CDR2 FQNEAQ (reference sequence). V lost 1 base to trimming and J lost 5 bases; unmatched junction nucleotides: 2. CDR3: CASSLGSGGNNEQFF. The CDR3 DNA sequence: TGTGCCAGCAGCTTAGGTAGCGGGGGGAACAATGAGCAGTTCTTC.

This clone was seen a single time. The chain employs TRBV7-9 and TRBJ2-3; D is unresolved. CDR1 is SEHNR and CDR2 is FQNEAQ in the germline V gene (reference sequence). This CDR3 comprises 15 residues. V lost 1 base, J lost 1 base, and 9 bases lay in between. CDR3 in amino acids: CASSLVPRGTDTQYF. The CDR3 DNA follows: TGTGCCAGCAGCTTAGTACCCAGAGGCACAGATACGCAGTATTTT.

The chain employs TRBV7-8 and TRBJ1-6; no clear D. CDR3 length equals 17 residues. Germline V gene sequence: CDR1 SGHVS, CDR2 FQNEAQ. Trimming left V 5 bases short and J 1 base short, with 15 bases between. As DNA, the CDR3 is TGTGCCAGCAGCCCGGCTAGAGTAGGATCCTATAATTCACCCCTCCACTTT. As protein: CASSPARVGSYNSPLHF.